The 2 T cell receptor beta chains below were found in one sample sequenced in a study of blood T cell repertoires in COVID-19. Profiling relied on immunoSEQ multiplex PCR, and the TCRdb table lists in-frame clones only, not all of them. Counted here are roughly 200,000 clones, roughly 89% occurring once; the ten biggest clones make up roughly 6.4%. Sequenced: peripheral blood. Receptor source: a man in his 60s who had recovered from COVID-19.

This clone was seen just once. V is TRBV10-2 and J is TRBJ1-4; 8 nucleotides agree with TRBD1. CDR3 length: 13 residues. Germline CDR1 WSHSY, CDR2 SAAADI. V shed 4 bases, J shed 11 bases, and the junction held 6 bases outside the gene matches. Written as DNA, the CDR3 is TGCGCCAGCAGTGGGCAGGGGGCTGGGAAACTGTTTTTT. It codes for CASSGQGAGKLFF.

This chain joins TRBV4-1 and TRBJ2-5; TRBD2 matches 9 bases. In germline, CDR1 is MGHRA, CDR2 YSYEKL. V shed 5 bases, J shed 5 bases, and the junction held 12 bases outside the gene matches. The CDR3 covers 16 residues. CDR3 DNA: TGCGCCAGCAGCGAAGGGGATAGCGGGAGTTGGGAGACCCAGTACTTC. This gives the protein CASSEGDSGSWETQYF.